The rows below give T cell receptor beta chains drawn from one sample of a study of T cells expressing NK-cell markers. Following a re-call of the 5' RACE reads, TCRdb has one entry per CDR3 protein and lacks DNA. The sample has 300,000 to 450,000 distinct CDR3 sequences; the top ten hold roughly 5.5%. Sequenced sample: blood T cells: a sorted CD56 or NKG2C T cell subset, CD4+ or CD8+ T cells, or bulk PBMC T cells (not recorded which). These receptor sequences come from a man aged 18-75 years in good health. Both conserved end residues are part of each CDR3. Fields, in order: V gene, CDR3 length, J gene, CDR3 protein.

>TRBV20-1|15|TRBJ2-2
CSARKQGFDTGELFF
>TRBV12-3/TRBV12-4|16|TRBJ2-1
CASSLALAGGRDEQFF
>TRBV7-9|17|TRBJ1-1
CASSPGGTEVMNTEAFF
>TRBV11-2|15|TRBJ1-5
CASSQGLWGTQPQHF
>TRBV20-1|11|TRBJ2-7
CSATADYEQYF
>TRBV28|14|TRBJ1-1
CASRPGRANTEAFF
>TRBV19|15|TRBJ2-1
CASSHLRGPDNEQFF
>TRBV20-1|13|TRBJ2-5
CSAKYRDAKAQYF
>TRBV4-2|19|TRBJ2-2
CASSQDSGEWFANTGELFF
>TRBV5-5|16|TRBJ2-3
CASSRSGGTHTDTQYF
>TRBV12-3/TRBV12-4|18|TRBJ2-5
CASSFGTGFRPNQETQYF
>TRBV29-1|15|TRBJ1-2
CSVYLYGGANYGYTF
>TRBV5-1|15|TRBJ1-1
CASSPTTGSRTEAFF
>TRBV24-1|17|TRBJ2-2
CATSDASRGAGTGELFF
>TRBV27|16|TRBJ2-7
CASTTPVGTVLYEQYF
>TRBV19|14|TRBJ2-7
CASTTGQGAGEQYF
>TRBV4-2|16|TRBJ2-1
CASSQDILVSGGEQFF
>TRBV12-3/TRBV12-4|13|TRBJ1-2
CASTNQGAYGYTF
>TRBV12-5|13|TRBJ2-3
CASGSGQTDTQYF
>TRBV20-1|16|TRBJ2-3
CSPGQGAAPGTDTQYF
>TRBV7-2|14|TRBJ1-1
CASAQGALGTEAFF
>TRBV5-6|16|TRBJ2-1
CASSLLIRGLGNEQFF
>TRBV18|14|TRBJ2-2
CASSPPRSTGELFF